The subject of this entry is one T cell receptor beta chain. Its target is unknown. Data came from immunoSEQ multiplex PCR; TCRdb stores just in-frame clones and leaves some out. The sample has roughly 100,000 clones; about 87% are singletons. This entry belongs to a study of cytomegalovirus exposure and HLA in healthy donors. Whole-study context: In a later analysis, it was reported that the 110 or so validation repertoires had been produced on the same platform as the 600 to 850 repertoires belonging to the first cohort. General observations from the study: The TCR clusters that emerged in the first cohort tended, a later analysis found, to co-occur in the roughly 130 validation repertoires.

The CDR3 spans 14 residues. V was trimmed by 6 bases and J by 0 bases, leaving 9 bases between them. The germline gives CDR1 MNHEY, CDR2 SVGAGI. The chain has TRBV6-5 and TRBJ1-3, with D unresolved. Input material: PBMCs. This sequence was found in a woman under 30 in good health and CMV-seropositive. The CDR3 nucleotides are TGTGCCAGCAGCGAAGAGCACTCTGGAAACACCATATATTTT. This codes for CASSEEHSGNTIYF.